The rows below give T cell receptor beta chains drawn from one sample of a study of blood T cell repertoires in COVID-19. Sequenced by immunoSEQ multiplex PCR; TCRdb stores in-frame clones only, minus some. The table shows 220,000 or so clones, with almost 85% occurring only once. The sequenced sample consisted of peripheral blood. Receptors originate from a woman older than 75 with acute or convalescent COVID-19. Both conserved end residues are trimmed from each CDR3.

>TRBJ2-7|TRBV21-1
ASSKSGTSSSYEQY
>TRBJ1-1|TRBV5-1
ASSLVAGLNTEAF
>TRBJ2-7|TRBV5-1
ASSTRGAAGVVYEQY
>TRBJ1-2|TRBV7-2
ASSSTGVPSYGYT
>TRBJ2-7|TRBV15
ATSRNRGSSYEQY
>TRBJ2-1|TRBV18
ASSWGLRAYNEQF
>TRBJ2-2|TRBV28
ASRLGTAANTGELF
>TRBJ2-4|TRBV5-4
ASSLGGRVDKNIQY
>TRBJ2-1|TRBV29-1
SVDTQYNEQF
>TRBJ2-5|TRBV7-2
ASSWTGGGETQY
>TRBJ2-3|TRBV28
ASGLAGGPVDTQY
>TRBJ2-1|TRBV7-2
ASSLGTSGRVREQF
>TRBJ2-3|TRBV6-1
ASSEGVWTQY
>TRBJ2-7|TRBV7-3
ASSLGTSGTREQY
>TRBJ2-2|TRBV4-1
ASSQDGGLAGRSTGELF
>TRBJ2-5|TRBV5-1
ASSSGDSRSETQY
>TRBJ1-1|TRBV6-5
ASSYSGANTEAF
>TRBJ2-7|TRBV4-1
ASSQQGLSEQY
>TRBJ1-6|TRBV28
ASSQQGRYSPLH
>TRBJ2-5|TRBV3-1/TRBV3-2
ASSQGATQY
>TRBJ2-1|TRBV15
ATSRDRHTSSYNEQF
>TRBJ2-1|TRBV6-2/TRBV6-3
ASSYIGTSGRGSYNEQF
>TRBJ1-5|TRBV30
AWSVLSGSQPQH
>TRBJ2-7|TRBV19
ASSPGGEYEQY
>TRBJ1-5|TRBV28
ASNTGPQPQH
>TRBJ1-2|TRBV6-5
ASRDRHYGYT
>TRBJ2-2|TRBV2
ASSRGQANTGELF
>TRBJ2-7|TRBV7-9
ASSTPGMGGEQY
>TRBJ1-4|TRBV7-9
ASSKSGAGLNEKLF
>TRBJ2-1|TRBV24-1
ATGTGTSAHNEQF
>TRBJ2-2|TRBV5-5
ASSTVGGNTGELF
>TRBJ2-7|TRBV30
AWRTSPKGEQY
>TRBJ2-7|TRBV7-5
VRSLGPSDRGYEQY
>TRBJ2-2|TRBV7-3
ASSLNLRDRGPGELF
>TRBJ2-6|TRBV6-5
ASRAGISGANVLT
>TRBJ2-2|TRBV6-5
GVRSGGTGELF
>TRBJ2-1|TRBV7-9
ASSSAGGRLAGANEQF
>TRBJ1-2|TRBV9
ASSMGAANYGYT
>TRBJ2-7|TRBV19
ASSMTSGTGVSYEQY
>TRBJ2-3|TRBV6-6
ASTELAGGTDTQY
>TRBJ2-1|TRBV5-6
ASSLGPGGEQF
>TRBJ2-2|TRBV11-3
ASRRFPNTGELF